This TCR beta chain was sequenced for a study of molecular identifiers for immune sequencing clone quantification. Study-wide results and limits: Naive cells had under 1% of molecules in clones above 20 RNA copies, effectors over 99%. Shared barcodes on identical TCR molecules could underestimate the sizes of highly expanded clones.

To note about this clonotype: Antigen specificity is unknown. Here the CDR3 omits its conserved ending phenylalanine or tryptophan, so a read error is the likely source.

For bulk TCR libraries, previously described methods and listed TCR primers were used. TCRdb processed the PCR reads anew with MiXCR; each CDR3 protein has one entry. The profile shows approximately 630,000 distinct CDR3 sequences, approximately 24% of them singletons. Germline CDR1 LGHDT, CDR2 YNNKEL (reference sequence). This CDR3 is 16 amino acids long. Trimming cost V 1 base and J 4 bases; bases outside gene matches: 9. Naive CD8 T cells underwent sorting with the CD8+CD4-CCR7+CD45RA+ definition. This sequence was found in a human donor in good health. Some libraries in this study had Jurkat cell RNA spiked in. The chain links TRBV3-1 to TRBJ2-7, with TRBD1 matching 8 bases. Input material: naive CD8+ T cells from blood, with Jurkat cell RNA spiked in. Subset of the sample: FACS-sorted CD8+CD4-CCR7+CD45RA+ naive T cells. The DNA for the CDR3 is TGTGCCAGCAGCCAAGCATACAGCAGGGGGCTGTACGAGCAGTACTCC. The encoded protein is CASSQAYSRGLYEQYS.